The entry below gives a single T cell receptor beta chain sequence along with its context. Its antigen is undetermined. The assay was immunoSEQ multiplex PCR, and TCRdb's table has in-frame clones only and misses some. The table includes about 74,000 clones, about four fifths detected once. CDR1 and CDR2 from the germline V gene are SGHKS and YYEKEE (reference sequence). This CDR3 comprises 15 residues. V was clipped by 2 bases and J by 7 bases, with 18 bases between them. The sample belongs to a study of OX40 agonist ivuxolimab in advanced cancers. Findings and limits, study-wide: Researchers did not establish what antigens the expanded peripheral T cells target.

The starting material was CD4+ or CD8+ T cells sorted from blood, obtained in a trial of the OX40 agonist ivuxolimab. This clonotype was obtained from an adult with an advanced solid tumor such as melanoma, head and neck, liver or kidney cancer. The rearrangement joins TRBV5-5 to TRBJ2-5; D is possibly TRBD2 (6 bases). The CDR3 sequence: CASSLEQGLLGTQYF. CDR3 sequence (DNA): TGTGCCAGCAGCTTAGAGCAGGGACTTTTAGGGACCCAGTACTTC. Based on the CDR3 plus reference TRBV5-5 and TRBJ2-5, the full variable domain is DAGVTQSPTHLIKTRGQQVTLRCSPISGHKSVSWYQQVLGQGPQFIFQYYEKEERGRGNFPDRFSARQFPNYSSELNVNALLLGDSALYLCASSLEQGLLGTQYFGPGTRLLVL.